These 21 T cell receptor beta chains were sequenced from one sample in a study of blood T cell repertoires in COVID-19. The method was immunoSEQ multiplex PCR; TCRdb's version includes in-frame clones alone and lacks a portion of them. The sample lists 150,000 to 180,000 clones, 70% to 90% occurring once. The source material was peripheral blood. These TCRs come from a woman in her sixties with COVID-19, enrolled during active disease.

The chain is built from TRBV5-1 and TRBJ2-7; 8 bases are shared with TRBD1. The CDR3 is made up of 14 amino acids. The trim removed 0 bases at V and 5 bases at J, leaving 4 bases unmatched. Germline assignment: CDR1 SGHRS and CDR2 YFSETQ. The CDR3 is CASSLGPGGDEQYV. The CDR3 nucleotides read TGCGCCAGCAGCTTGGGGCCAGGGGGCGACGAGCAGTACGTC.

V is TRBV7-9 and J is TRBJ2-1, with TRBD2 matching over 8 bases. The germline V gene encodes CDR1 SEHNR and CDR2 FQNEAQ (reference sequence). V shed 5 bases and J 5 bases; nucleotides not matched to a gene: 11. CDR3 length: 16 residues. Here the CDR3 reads CASSPLTGGRHNEQFF. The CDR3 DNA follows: TGTGCCAGCAGCCCCCTAACGGGAGGGCGCCACAATGAGCAGTTCTTC. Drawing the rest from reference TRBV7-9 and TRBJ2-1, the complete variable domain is DTGVSQNPRHKITKRGQNVTFRCDPISEHNRLYWYRQTLGQGPEFLTYFQNEAQLEKSRLLSDRFSAERPKGSFSTLEIQRTEQGDSAMYLCASSPLTGGRHNEQFFGPGTRLTVL.

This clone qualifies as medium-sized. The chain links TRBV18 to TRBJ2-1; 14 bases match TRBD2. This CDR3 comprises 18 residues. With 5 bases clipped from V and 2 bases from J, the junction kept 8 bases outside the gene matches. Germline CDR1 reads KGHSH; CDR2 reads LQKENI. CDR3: CASSSQMTSGRAYNEQFF. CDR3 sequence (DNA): TGTGCCAGCTCATCCCAAATGACTAGCGGGAGGGCCTACAATGAGCAGTTCTTC. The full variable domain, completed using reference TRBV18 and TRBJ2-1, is NAGVMQNPRHLVRRRGQEARLRCSPMKGHSHVYWYRQLPEEGLKFMVYLQKENIIDESGMPKERFSAEFPKEGPSILRIQQVVRGDSAAYFCASSSQMTSGRAYNEQFFGPGTRLTVL.

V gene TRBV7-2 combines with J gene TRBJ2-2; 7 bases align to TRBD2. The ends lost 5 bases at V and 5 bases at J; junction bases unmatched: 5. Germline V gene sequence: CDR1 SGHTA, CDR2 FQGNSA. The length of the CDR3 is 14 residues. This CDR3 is CASSAGVHTGELFF. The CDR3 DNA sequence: TGTGCCAGCAGCGCGGGAGTTCATACCGGGGAGCTGTTTTTT.

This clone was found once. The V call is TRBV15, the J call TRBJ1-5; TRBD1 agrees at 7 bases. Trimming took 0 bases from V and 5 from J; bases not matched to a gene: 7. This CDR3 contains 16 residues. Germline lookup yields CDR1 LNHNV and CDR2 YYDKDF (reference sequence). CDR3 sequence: CATSRDVRGRDQPQHF. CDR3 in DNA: TGTGCCACCAGCAGAGATGTAAGGGGGCGTGATCAGCCCCAGCATTTT.

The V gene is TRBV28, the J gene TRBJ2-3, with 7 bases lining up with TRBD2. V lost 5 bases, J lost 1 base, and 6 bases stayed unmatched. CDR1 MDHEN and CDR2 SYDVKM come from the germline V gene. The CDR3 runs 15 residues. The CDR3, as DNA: TGTGCCAGCAGTGGAGCGGGGACCCGCACAGATACGCAGTATTTT. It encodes CASSGAGTRTDTQYF.

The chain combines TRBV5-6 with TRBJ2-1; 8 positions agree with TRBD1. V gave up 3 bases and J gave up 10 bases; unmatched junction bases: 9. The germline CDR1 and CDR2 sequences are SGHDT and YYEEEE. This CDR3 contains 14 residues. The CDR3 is CASSYRATGGEQFF. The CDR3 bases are TGTGCCAGCAGCTACCGGGCAACAGGGGGGGAGCAGTTCTTC.

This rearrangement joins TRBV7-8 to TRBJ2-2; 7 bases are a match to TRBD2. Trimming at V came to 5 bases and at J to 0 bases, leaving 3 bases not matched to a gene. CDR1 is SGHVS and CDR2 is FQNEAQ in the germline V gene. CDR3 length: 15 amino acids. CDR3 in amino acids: CASSESGTNTGELFF. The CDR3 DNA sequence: TGTGCCAGCAGCGAAAGCGGGACGAACACCGGGGAGCTGTTTTTT.

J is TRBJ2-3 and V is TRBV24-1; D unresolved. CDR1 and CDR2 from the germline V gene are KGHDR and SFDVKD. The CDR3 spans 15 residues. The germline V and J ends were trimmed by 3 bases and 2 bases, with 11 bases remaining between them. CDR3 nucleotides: TGTGCCACCAGTGATGCGGAAAGAACCACAGATACGCAGTATTTT. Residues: CATSDAERTTDTQYF.

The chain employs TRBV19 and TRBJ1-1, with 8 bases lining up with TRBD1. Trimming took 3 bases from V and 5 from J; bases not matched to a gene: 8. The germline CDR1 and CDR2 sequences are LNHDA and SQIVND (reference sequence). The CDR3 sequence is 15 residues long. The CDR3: CASSIKGTGGTEAFF. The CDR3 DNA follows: TGTGCCAGTAGTATCAAGGGGACAGGTGGAACTGAAGCTTTCTTT.

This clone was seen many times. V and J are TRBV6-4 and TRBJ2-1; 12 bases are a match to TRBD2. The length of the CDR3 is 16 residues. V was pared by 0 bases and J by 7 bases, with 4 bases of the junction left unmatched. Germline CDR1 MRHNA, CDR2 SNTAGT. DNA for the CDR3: TGTGCCAGCAGTGACTCACTAGCGGGAGGTTTAAATGAGCAGTTCTTC. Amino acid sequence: CASSDSLAGGLNEQFF.

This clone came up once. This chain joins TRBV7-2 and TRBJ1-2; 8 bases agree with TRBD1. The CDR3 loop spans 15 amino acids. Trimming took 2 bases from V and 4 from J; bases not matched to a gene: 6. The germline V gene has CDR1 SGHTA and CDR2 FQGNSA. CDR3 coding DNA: TGTGCCAGCAGCTTACTAGGTCAGGGGGCCTATGGCTACACCTTC. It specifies CASSLLGQGAYGYTF.

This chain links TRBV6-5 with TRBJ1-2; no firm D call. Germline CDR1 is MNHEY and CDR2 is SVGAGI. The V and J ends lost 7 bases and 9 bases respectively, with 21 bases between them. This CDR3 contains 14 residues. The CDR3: CASTGQRSTISYTF. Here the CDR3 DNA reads TGTGCCAGCACGGGTCAGCGCAGTACCATCAGCTACACCTTC.

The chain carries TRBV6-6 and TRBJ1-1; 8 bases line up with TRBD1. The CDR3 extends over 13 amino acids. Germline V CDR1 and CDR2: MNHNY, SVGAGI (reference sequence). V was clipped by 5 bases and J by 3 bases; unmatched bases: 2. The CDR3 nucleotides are TGTGCCAGCAGTACGGACAGGGACACTGAAGCTTTCTTT. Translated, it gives CASSTDRDTEAFF.

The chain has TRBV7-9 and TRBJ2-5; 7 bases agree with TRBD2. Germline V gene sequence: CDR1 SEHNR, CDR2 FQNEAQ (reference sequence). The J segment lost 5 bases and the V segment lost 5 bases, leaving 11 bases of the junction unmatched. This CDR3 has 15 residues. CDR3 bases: TGTGCCAGCAGCCAGCGGACTAGTAAGTGGGAGACCCAGTACTTC. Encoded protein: CASSQRTSKWETQYF.

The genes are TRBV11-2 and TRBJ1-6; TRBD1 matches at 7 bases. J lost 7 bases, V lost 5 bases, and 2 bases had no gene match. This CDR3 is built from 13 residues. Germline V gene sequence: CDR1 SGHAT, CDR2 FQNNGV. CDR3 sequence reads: CASSATGNSPLHF. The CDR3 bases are TGTGCCAGCAGCGCGACAGGGAATTCACCCCTCCACTTT.

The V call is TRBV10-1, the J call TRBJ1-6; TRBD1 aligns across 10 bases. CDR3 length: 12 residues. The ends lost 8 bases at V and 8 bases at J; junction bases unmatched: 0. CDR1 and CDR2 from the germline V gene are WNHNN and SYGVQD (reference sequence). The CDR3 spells CASGTGDSPLHF. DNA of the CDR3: TGCGCCAGCGGGACAGGGGATTCACCCCTCCACTTT.

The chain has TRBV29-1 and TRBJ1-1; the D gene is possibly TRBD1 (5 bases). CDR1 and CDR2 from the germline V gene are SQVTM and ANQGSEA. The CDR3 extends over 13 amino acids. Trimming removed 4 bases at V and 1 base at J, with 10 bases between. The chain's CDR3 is CSVVGRANTEAFF. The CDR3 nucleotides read TGCAGCGTTGTAGGCAGGGCGAACACTGAAGCTTTCTTT.

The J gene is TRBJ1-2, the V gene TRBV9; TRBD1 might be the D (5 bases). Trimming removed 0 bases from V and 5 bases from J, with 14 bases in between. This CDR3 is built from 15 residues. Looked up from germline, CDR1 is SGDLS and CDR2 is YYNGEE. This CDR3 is CASSVAPGGWYGYTF. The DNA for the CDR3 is TGTGCCAGCAGCGTAGCCCCGGGGGGTTGGTATGGCTACACCTTC. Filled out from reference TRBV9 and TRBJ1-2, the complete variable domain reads DSGVTQTPKHLITATGQRVTLRCSPRSGDLSVYWYQQSLDQGLQFLIQYYNGEERAKGNILERFSAQQFPDLHSELNLSSLELGDSALYFCASSVAPGGWYGYTFGSGTRLTVV.

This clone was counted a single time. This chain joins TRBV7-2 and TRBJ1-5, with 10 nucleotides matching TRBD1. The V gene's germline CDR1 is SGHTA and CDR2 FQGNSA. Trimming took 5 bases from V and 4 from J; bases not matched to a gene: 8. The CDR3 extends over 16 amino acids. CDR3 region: CASSPGQGGLNQPQHF. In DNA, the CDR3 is TGTGCCAGCAGCCCAGGACAGGGGGGTCTTAATCAGCCCCAGCATTTT.

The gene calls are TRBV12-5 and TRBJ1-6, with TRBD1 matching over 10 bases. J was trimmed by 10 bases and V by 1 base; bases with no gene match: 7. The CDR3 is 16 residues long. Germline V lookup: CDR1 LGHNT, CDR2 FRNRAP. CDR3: CASGLDPDRGRSPLHF. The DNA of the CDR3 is TGTGCTAGTGGTTTGGACCCAGACAGGGGGCGATCACCCCTCCACTTT. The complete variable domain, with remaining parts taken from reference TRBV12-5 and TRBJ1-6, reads DARVTQTPRHKVTEMGQEVTMRCQPILGHNTVFWYRQTMMQGLELLAYFRNRAPLDDSGMPKDRFSAEMPDATLATLKIQPSEPRDSAVYFCASGLDPDRGRSPLHFGNGTRLTVT.